The rows below give T cell receptor beta chains drawn from one sample of a study of T cells in Graves' hyperthyroidism and ophthalmopathy. MiXCR was run by TCRdb on the multiplex PCR reads, yielding one entry per CDR3 protein. The table has hundreds of thousands of distinct CDR3 sequences, 17% seen once; the top ten hold roughly a sixth. Sequenced material: blood. The source of these receptors is a woman between 18 and 29 years old with Graves' ophthalmopathy. CDR3s include the opening cysteine and the closing phenylalanine or tryptophan. A D gene is named only where the DNA matches it firmly. Only some rows state a clone size, as once, few, many or a class for expanded clones.

abundance,v_gene,d_gene,j_gene,CDR3nt,CDR3aa
many,TRBV2,TRBD2,TRBJ2-5,TGTGCCAGCAAGGGACTAGCGTTCAGGGAGACTACGGAGACCCAGTACTTC,CASKGLAFRETTETQYF
many,TRBV28,TRBD2,TRBJ2-5,TGTGCCAGCAGTCCTACAGAGACTAGCGAGATCGTACAGTACTTC,CASSPTETSEIVQYF
few,TRBV5-1,TRBD2,TRBJ2-1,TGCGCCAGCACCTTAGGCGGGGGGGGTCCGTTCTTC,CASTLGGGGPFF
once,TRBV28,NA,TRBJ2-3,TGTGCCAGCAGCACCTTCACAGATACGCAGTATTTT,CASSTFTDTQYF
few,TRBV4-1,TRBD1,TRBJ1-2,TGCGCCAGCAGCCATCAGGGACAGGGGAACTATGGCTACACCTTC,CASSHQGQGNYGYTF
many,TRBV3-1,NA,TRBJ2-1,TGTGCCAGCAGCCAATTCTCGGGGGCGAGCTCCTACAATGAGCAGTTCTTC,CASSQFSGASSYNEQFF
NA,TRBV4-2,NA,TRBJ1-3,TGTGCCAGCAGCGCTGGACAGACCTCTGGAAACACCATATATTTT,CASSAGQTSGNTIYF
NA,TRBV6-1,TRBD1,TRBJ2-7,TGTGCCAGCAGTGAAGCCTTGACAGGGTTTAGCGAGCAGTACTTC,CASSEALTGFSEQYF
few,TRBV7-9,TRBD1,TRBJ1-4,TGTGCCAGCAGCCGGACAGGGGCAGGCGAAAAACTGTTTTTT,CASSRTGAGEKLFF
many,TRBV7-3,NA,TRBJ1-1,TGTGCCAGCAGCTTAATTGGTGGGGCGCGAGACACTGAAGCTTTCTTT,CASSLIGGARDTEAFF
NA,TRBV5-6,NA,TRBJ2-1,TGTGCCAGCAGCCCAGGGACCGATAACAGGAATGAGCAGTTCTTC,CASSPGTDNRNEQFF
few,TRBV27,NA,TRBJ1-2,TGTGCCAGCGCGATGGGCGGAAACTATGGCTACACCTTC,CASAMGGNYGYTF
many,TRBV30,NA,TRBJ2-5,TGTGCCTGGAGTGCTTCGGACACCTGGCAAGAGACCCAGTACTTC,CAWSASDTWQETQYF
many,TRBV2,NA,TRBJ2-5,TGTGCCAGCAGACCGGACGGAGAGACCCAGTACTTC,CASRPDGETQYF
many,TRBV15,NA,TRBJ2-5,TGTGCCACCAGCAGAGATCGTTCGACTAACCAAGAGACCCAGTACTTC,CATSRDRSTNQETQYF
few,TRBV15,TRBD1,TRBJ2-3,TGTGCCACCAGCAGAGGACAGGGTGGAATGGATACGCAGTATTTT,CATSRGQGGMDTQYF
NA,TRBV4-1,NA,TRBJ2-7,TGCGCCACCGGACGGGACACTTCCTACGAGCAGTACTTC,CATGRDTSYEQYF
NA,TRBV2,NA,TRBJ2-1,TGTGCCACAACAATAGCCCCCTACAATGAGCAGTTCTTC,CATTIAPYNEQFF
many,TRBV28,TRBD1,TRBJ1-5,TGTGCCAGCAGTTTATCGACAGGGAATAGCAATCAGCCCCAGCATTTT,CASSLSTGNSNQPQHF
NA,TRBV20-1,TRBD2,TRBJ2-3,TGCAGTGCCACGTCGGGAGCGGGGAGCACAGATACGCAGTATTTT,CSATSGAGSTDTQYF
NA,TRBV6-2/TRBV6-3,NA,TRBJ2-3,TGTGCCAGCAGTTATATAGCTAGCACAGATACGCAGTATTTT,CASSYIASTDTQYF
NA,TRBV9,NA,TRBJ1-2,TGTGCCAGCAGCGCCGGGGCCGCAGCTAACTATGGCTACACCTTC,CASSAGAAANYGYTF
many,TRBV2,NA,TRBJ2-7,TGTGCCAGCAGCCACTACGAGCAGTACTTC,CASSHYEQYF
many,TRBV6-1,NA,TRBJ1-2,TGTGCCAGCAGAGCCACCGGGACACAGTATGGCTACACCTTC,CASRATGTQYGYTF
NA,TRBV28,NA,TRBJ1-3,TGTGCCAGCAAGGTCTCTGGAAACACCATATATTTT,CASKVSGNTIYF
NA,TRBV20-1,TRBD2,TRBJ2-1,TGCAGTGCTAGTCCCCTAGCGGGGGCCTTATACAATGAGCAGTTCTTC,CSASPLAGALYNEQFF
many,TRBV28,NA,TRBJ1-2,TGTGCCAGCAGTTCATCAGGAGAGTATGGCTACACCTTC,CASSSSGEYGYTF
many,TRBV12-3/TRBV12-4,NA,TRBJ1-3,TGTGCCAGCAGTCCGCTAGCCAGCTCTGGAAACACCATATATTTT,CASSPLASSGNTIYF
NA,TRBV30,NA,TRBJ2-2,TGTGCCGGACACTACAGGGAAGACACCGGGGAGCTGTTTTTT,CAGHYREDTGELFF
NA,TRBV9,NA,TRBJ2-1,TGTGCCAGCAGCGTAGAGACAGGAGGGATTGGTGAGCAGTTCTTC,CASSVETGGIGEQFF
many,TRBV27,TRBD1,TRBJ2-7,TGTGCCAGCAGTTTAGCCCAGGGACAGGGTCCCTACGAGCAGTACTTC,CASSLAQGQGPYEQYF
NA,TRBV6-1,TRBD2,TRBJ2-7,TGTGCCAGCAGAAACGGGGGGGCAAGGACCTACGAGCAGTACTTC,CASRNGGARTYEQYF
NA,TRBV30,NA,TRBJ1-2,TGTGCCTGGGGTGGGGGCTTAGGCTACACCTTC,CAWGGGLGYTF
many,TRBV7-9,NA,TRBJ1-1,TGTGCCAGCAGCTACTCCGAAGGGGATGGGACTGAAGCTTTCTTT,CASSYSEGDGTEAFF
many,TRBV7-9,NA,TRBJ2-1,TGTGCCAGCAGCCCAGAAGGGTTATATGAGCAGTTCTTC,CASSPEGLYEQFF
few,TRBV3-1,NA,TRBJ1-6,TGTGCCAGCAGCCAGCCAAATTCACCCCTCCACTTT,CASSQPNSPLHF
NA,TRBV7-2,NA,TRBJ2-7,TGTGCCAGCATGCCGTCGGGGTCCTACGAGCAGTACTTC,CASMPSGSYEQYF
NA,TRBV28,TRBD2,TRBJ2-7,TGTGCCAGCACCCCTCTGGGACTAGCGGGGGACTACGAGCAGTACTTC,CASTPLGLAGDYEQYF
many,TRBV3-1,NA,TRBJ2-7,TGTGCCAGCAGCCAAGAACAAGGAAGTCCCTACGAGCAGTACTTC,CASSQEQGSPYEQYF